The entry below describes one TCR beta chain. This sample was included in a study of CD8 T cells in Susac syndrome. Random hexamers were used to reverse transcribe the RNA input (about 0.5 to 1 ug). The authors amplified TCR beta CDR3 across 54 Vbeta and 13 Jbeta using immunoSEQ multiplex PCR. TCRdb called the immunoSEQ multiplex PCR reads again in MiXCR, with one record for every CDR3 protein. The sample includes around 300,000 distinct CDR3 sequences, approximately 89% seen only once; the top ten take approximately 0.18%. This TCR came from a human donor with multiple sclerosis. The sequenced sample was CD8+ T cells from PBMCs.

CDR3 loop: CASSPGTGANYGYTF. In DNA form, the CDR3 reads TGTGCCAGCAGTCCCGGGACAGGGGCTAACTATGGCTACACCTTC. The chain is built from TRBV6-5 and TRBJ1-2; 10 nucleotides align to TRBD1. Trimming at V came to 5 bases and at J to 0 bases, leaving 3 bases not matched to a gene. The CDR3 has 15 amino acids. Germline CDR1 reads MNHEY; CDR2 reads SVGAGI.